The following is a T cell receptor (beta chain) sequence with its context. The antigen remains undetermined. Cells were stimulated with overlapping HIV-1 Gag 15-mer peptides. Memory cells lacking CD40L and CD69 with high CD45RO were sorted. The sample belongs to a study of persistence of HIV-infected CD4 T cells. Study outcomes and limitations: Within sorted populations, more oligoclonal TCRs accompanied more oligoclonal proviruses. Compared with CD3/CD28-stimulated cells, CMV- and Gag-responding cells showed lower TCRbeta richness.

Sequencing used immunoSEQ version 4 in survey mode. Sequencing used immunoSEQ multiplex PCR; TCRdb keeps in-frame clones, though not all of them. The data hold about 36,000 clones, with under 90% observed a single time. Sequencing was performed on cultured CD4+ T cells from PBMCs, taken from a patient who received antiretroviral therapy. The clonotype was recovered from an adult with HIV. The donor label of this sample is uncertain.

CDR3 in amino acids: CASSPSFFGTDTQYF. The DNA for the CDR3 is TGTGCCAGCTCACCATCTTTTTTCGGCACAGATACGCAGTATTTT. The chain joins TRBV18 to TRBJ2-3; D remains unclear. This CDR3 region has 15 residues. Germline V gene data show CDR1 as KGHSH and CDR2 as LQKENI. The ends were cut back, 2 bases at V and 1 base at J, with 10 bases in the middle. The variable domain in full, with the rest retrieved from reference TRBV18 and TRBJ2-3, is NAGVMQNPRHLVRRRGQEARLRCSPMKGHSHVYWYRQLPEEGLKFMVYLQKENIIDESGMPKERFSAEFPKEGPSILRIQQVVRGDSAAYFCASSPSFFGTDTQYFGPGTRLTVL.